The 11 T cell receptor beta chains below come from one sample, sequenced in a study of T cell responses to AZD1222 COVID-19 vaccine. Repertoires were generated with immunoSEQ multiplex PCR, while TCRdb's copy carries only in-frame clones and drops some. The table records about 150,000 clones, 88% of them present only once. Sequencing used peripheral blood, obtained on day 0 of AZD1222 vaccination. Receptor source: an adult in good health.

The chain recombines TRBV25-1 with TRBJ1-2; D gene uncertain. CDR3 length: 13 amino acids. Trimming pared 4 bases from V and 2 bases from J, leaving 8 bases between. From germline, CDR1 is MGHDK and CDR2 SYGVNS. Written as DNA, the CDR3 is TGTGCCAGCAGTGTCTCTTCCAACTATGGCTACACCTTC. Translating it yields CASSVSSNYGYTF.

The rearrangement joins TRBV5-1 to TRBJ2-2, with 7 bases matching TRBD2. The CDR3 extends over 16 amino acids. Trimming at V came to 4 bases and at J to 2 bases, leaving 8 bases not matched to a gene. Germline values: CDR1 SGHRS, CDR2 YFSETQ. In DNA, the CDR3 is TGCGCCAGCAGCCCGGATCGGGGGGTAAACACCGGGGAGCTGTTTTTT. It codes for CASSPDRGVNTGELFF.

The chain has TRBV4-3 and TRBJ2-5; TRBD2 agrees at 8 bases. After removal of 1 base from V and 4 bases from J, the junction contained 5 bases not matched to a gene. The CDR3 loop spans 15 amino acids. CDR1 and CDR2 (germline): LGHNA, YSLEER. CDR3 loop: CASSQVAGIGETQYF. For the CDR3, the DNA is TGCGCCAGCAGCCAAGTAGCGGGGATAGGAGAGACCCAGTACTTC.

With respect to this clone: Compared with germline, one end of the junction differs, possibly owing to a read error. As DNA, the CDR3 is TGTGCCATCAGTGAGTCGACTACGGGGACTTGGGACTTC. Its protein is CAISESTTGTWDF. The chain joins TRBV10-3 to TRBJ2-7; a weak D match, TRBD2 (6 bases). The CDR3 covers 13 residues. CDR1 ENHRY and CDR2 SYGVKD come from the germline V gene.

The table lists this clone with a few counts. The chain combines TRBV7-9 with TRBJ1-6; 8 positions agree with TRBD1. CDR1 SEHNR and CDR2 FQNEAQ come from the germline V gene (reference sequence). The J segment lost 9 bases and the V segment lost 1 base, leaving 2 bases of the junction unmatched. CDR3 length equals 14 residues. The CDR3 is CASSLGQGTSPLHF. The DNA of the CDR3 is TGTGCCAGCAGCTTAGGACAGGGGACTTCACCCCTCCACTTT.

The chain uses TRBV7-2 and TRBJ1-5; D is unresolved. The germline CDR1 and CDR2 sequences are SGHTA and FQGNSA. V dropped 1 base and J dropped 3 bases, with 7 bases sitting between them. The CDR3 sequence is 14 residues long. CDR3 bases: TGTGCCAGCAGCTTAGGGCTTGCCAATCAGCCCCAGCATTTT. Translating it yields CASSLGLANQPQHF. The whole variable domain, filled in from reference TRBV7-2 and TRBJ1-5, reads GAGVSQSPSNKVTEKGKDVELRCDPISGHTALYWYRQSLGQGLEFLIYFQGNSAPDKSGLPSDRFSAERTGGSVSTLTIQRTQQEDSAVYLCASSLGLANQPQHFGDGTRLSIL.

V is TRBV10-3 and J is TRBJ1-5, with 7 bases identical to TRBD1. This CDR3 is built from 14 residues. J was trimmed by 3 bases and V by 6 bases; bases with no gene match: 5. The germline V gene encodes CDR1 ENHRY and CDR2 SYGVKD. CDR3 residues: CAIRGRGPNQPQHF. The CDR3 region has the DNA TGTGCCATCAGGGGAAGGGGGCCCAATCAGCCCCAGCATTTT.

V gene TRBV3-1 (or the pseudogene TRBV3-2) combines with J gene TRBJ1-2; 9 nucleotides align to TRBD1. This CDR3 has 15 residues. V shed 3 bases, J shed 5 bases, and the junction held 7 bases outside the gene matches. Germline V lookup: CDR1 LGHDT, CDR2 YNNKEL (reference sequence). CDR3 DNA sequence: TGTGCCAGCAGCCAGGCGGACAGGGGTGCGTATGGCTACACCTTC. Protein sequence: CASSQADRGAYGYTF.

This chain uses TRBV5-4 with TRBJ2-5; 8 nucleotides line up with TRBD2. Germline V gives CDR1 SGHNT, CDR2 YYREEE (reference sequence). The CDR3 spans 14 residues. Trimming cost V 0 bases and J 5 bases; bases outside gene matches: 3. In nucleotides, the CDR3 is TGTGCCAGCAGCTTGGCCGGGACTAGTGAGACCCAGTACTTC. It yields the protein CASSLAGTSETQYF.

V usage is TRBV7-9 and J usage is TRBJ2-7, with D uncertain. The V gene's germline CDR1 is SEHNR and CDR2 FQNEAQ (reference sequence). The V gene lost 8 bases and the J gene lost 5 bases, with 13 bases spanning the gap. The length of the CDR3 is 12 residues. This chain's CDR3 is CASRSESNEQYF. CDR3 sequence (DNA): TGTGCCAGCCGCTCCGAGTCTAACGAGCAGTACTTC.

This clone was observed a few times. V gene TRBV4-1 combines with J gene TRBJ2-3; a weak D match, TRBD2 (8 bases). There are 16 residues in the CDR3. Trimming removed 4 bases at V and 5 bases at J, with 19 bases between. The germline CDR1 and CDR2 sequences are MGHRA and YSYEKL. CDR3 sequence (DNA): TGCGCCAGCAGCCCAGGGGGTCGGGGGGGCATAGATACGCAGTATTTT. Translating it yields CASSPGGRGGIDTQYF.